Listed below are T cell receptor beta chains from one sample, sequenced in a study of T cells expressing NK-cell markers. TCRdb derives one entry per CDR3 protein from the 5' RACE reads, leaving out DNA. The sample has some 450,000 distinct CDR3 sequences; the top ten hold 6% to 8%. Sequencing was performed on blood T cells: a sorted CD56 or NKG2C T cell subset, CD4+ or CD8+ T cells, or bulk PBMC T cells (not recorded which). The source of these receptors is a woman aged 18-70 years in good health. Each CDR3 is given with its conserved first and last residue.

j_call v_call cdr3_length cdr3_aa
TRBJ2-1 TRBV20-1 13 CSARAGRNNEQFF
TRBJ1-6 TRBV3-1 16 CASSQGQGSYNSPLHF
TRBJ2-1 TRBV4-2 18 CASSQGTGGRSSYNEQFF
TRBJ2-1 TRBV5-1 14 CASRQLAGNNEQFF
TRBJ2-1 TRBV3-1 15 CASSAEGSSYNEQFF
TRBJ1-5 TRBV7-2 13 CASSPGHPQPQHF
TRBJ2-1 TRBV7-2 16 CASSRSGVGFYNEQFF
TRBJ2-1 TRBV9 13 CASSVDSNNEQFF
TRBJ1-5 TRBV12-3/TRBV12-4 14 CASSPGFPNQPQHF
TRBJ2-3 TRBV20-1 12 CSASLSADTQYF
TRBJ1-5 TRBV19 15 CASHWTGNSNQPQHF
TRBJ2-1 TRBV15 14 CATSRDGKGRGQFF
TRBJ1-1 TRBV7-9 14 CASTPRGPNTEAFF
TRBJ2-7 TRBV7-2 12 CASSRDGYEQYF
TRBJ2-1 TRBV30 11 CAWSNLSEQFF
TRBJ1-4 TRBV4-2 15 CASSQGQGVNEKLFF
TRBJ1-4 TRBV12-3/TRBV12-4 14 CASRGTATNEKLFF
TRBJ1-3 TRBV5-1 15 CASSLESGTGNTIYF
TRBJ2-1 TRBV4-1 15 CASSQDRLAGGQQFF
TRBJ2-2 TRBV12-3/TRBV12-4 15 CASIPRGGPTGEMFF
TRBJ1-5 TRBV20-1 15 CSARDRGSSNQPQHF
TRBJ1-4 TRBV20-1 16 CSASRHQGSTNEKLFF
TRBJ2-1 TRBV11-2 18 CASSLMAGTSGRGNEQFF
TRBJ2-5 TRBV2 15 CASSWTSGTEETQYF
TRBJ2-3 TRBV12-3/TRBV12-4 15 CASRAERRSTDTQYF
TRBJ2-5 TRBV15 16 CATSSRGGLAVETQYF
TRBJ2-7 TRBV7-2 15 CASSVGLAGVSEQYF
TRBJ2-4 TRBV2 16 CASRPERAGGENIQYF
TRBJ2-5 TRBV7-8 15 CASSEVGLTQETQYF
TRBJ2-7 TRBV20-1 16 CSARGDPISLSYEQYF
TRBJ2-7 TRBV4-2 15 CASSQERDRYYEQYF
TRBJ2-2 TRBV9 16 CASSITGSIMGGELFF
TRBJ2-1 TRBV24-1 14 CATTTSGSLNEQFF
TRBJ2-5 TRBV7-3 14 CASSSQGLGETQYF
TRBJ2-7 TRBV27 15 CASSPLSGSLYEQYF
TRBJ2-1 TRBV20-1 14 CTREITSGYNEQFF
TRBJ1-5 TRBV12-3/TRBV12-4 13 CASSITANQPQHF